These 4 T cell receptor beta chains came from one sample sequenced in a study of beta chain features in type 1 diabetes. TCRB transcripts that were expressed got sequenced, as all of the isolated RNA had been reverse transcribed. Clones were read by immunoSEQ multiplex PCR, and TCRdb kept only the in-frame ones, dropping some. The profile shows about 350,000 clones, around a fifth of them singletons. Sequencing was carried out using naive CD4+ T cells from blood. Receptor source: a woman between 18 and 29 years old in good health.

This clone was found a few times. The chain joins TRBV30 to TRBJ2-3; the match to TRBD2 covers 9 bases. The CDR3 length is 13 residues. Germline trimming cut 4 bases from V and 6 bases from J; bases unmatched to any gene: 5. Germline V gives CDR1 GTSNPN, CDR2 SVGIG (reference sequence). CDR3 loop: CAWKTSGVDTQYF. In DNA form, the CDR3 reads TGTGCCTGGAAGACTAGCGGCGTGGATACGCAGTATTTT.

J is TRBJ2-3 and V is TRBV9; TRBD2 matches at 7 bases. The germline gives CDR1 SGDLS, CDR2 YYNGEE. J lost 0 bases, V lost 0 bases, and 10 bases had no gene match. The CDR3 extends over 18 amino acids. The CDR3 spells CASSVESSGGASTDTQYF. CDR3 DNA: TGTGCCAGCAGCGTAGAGTCTTCGGGGGGAGCCAGCACAGATACGCAGTATTTT.

The V and J genes are TRBV19 and TRBJ2-7; TRBD1 agrees at 10 bases. The CDR3 contains 14 residues. Germline V gives CDR1 LNHDA, CDR2 SQIVND (reference sequence). Unmatched junction bases numbered 6, after V lost 4 bases and J lost 6 bases. CDR3 sequence reads: CASSRTGGQAEQYF. CDR3 DNA: TGTGCCAGTAGTAGGACAGGGGGTCAAGCCGAGCAGTACTTC.

This clone was found a few times. The V call is TRBV19, the J call TRBJ2-1; 9 bases are shared with TRBD1. V was pared by 10 bases and J by 7 bases, with 8 bases of the junction left unmatched. Germline V gene sequence: CDR1 LNHDA, CDR2 SQIVND (reference sequence). The CDR3 covers 13 residues. In nucleotides, the CDR3 is TGTGCCACCGGGGACAGGGTAAATAATGAGCAGTTCTTC. Its translation is CATGDRVNNEQFF.